This is a list of T cell receptor beta chains from one sample in a study of T cells in Graves' hyperthyroidism and ophthalmopathy. TCRdb redid the calling of the multiplex PCR reads with MiXCR, one entry per CDR3 protein. In the table there are 300,000 or so distinct CDR3 sequences, around 20% of which are singletons. Input material: blood. These receptors were taken from a woman in her fifties or sixties with Graves' hyperthyroidism. Each CDR3 is given with its conserved first and last residue. The order of the fields is J gene, V gene, clone size, D gene, CDR3 DNA, CDR3 protein. The D gene is left open where the match is weak. Some rows mark clone size as missing; the rest say once, few, many or name a class of expanded clone.

j_call: TRBJ2-7; v_call: TRBV5-1; clone_size: many; d_call: TRBD2; cdr3_nt: TGCGCCAGCAGCTTGGGACTAGCGGGGACCTACGAGCAGTACTTC; cdr3_aa: CASSLGLAGTYEQYF
j_call: TRBJ2-5; v_call: TRBV6-6; clone_size: .; d_call: .; cdr3_nt: TGTGCCAGCAGTTACGGGGGGCCCCTAGAGACCCAGTACTTC; cdr3_aa: CASSYGGPLETQYF
j_call: TRBJ2-1; v_call: TRBV7-9; clone_size: .; d_call: TRBD2; cdr3_nt: TGTGCCAGCAGCTTTCGACTAGCCTCCTACAATGAGCAGTTCTTC; cdr3_aa: CASSFRLASYNEQFF
j_call: TRBJ1-1; v_call: TRBV3-1; clone_size: many; d_call: TRBD1; cdr3_nt: TGTGCCAGCAGGGACCAGGGGGCTGGTGCGTGGGACACTGAAGCTTTCTTT; cdr3_aa: CASRDQGAGAWDTEAFF
j_call: TRBJ2-5; v_call: TRBV11-3; clone_size: many; d_call: .; cdr3_nt: TGTGCCAGCAGCTTGGAGGCAGTCCGGGAGACCCAGTACTTC; cdr3_aa: CASSLEAVRETQYF
j_call: TRBJ2-5; v_call: TRBV7-9; clone_size: many; d_call: .; cdr3_nt: TGTGCCAGCAGCTTAGTCCGGGACCAAGAGACCCAGTACTTC; cdr3_aa: CASSLVRDQETQYF
j_call: TRBJ1-6; v_call: TRBV5-1; clone_size: few; d_call: TRBD1; cdr3_nt: TGCGCCAGCAGCTTGGGACCGGGACAGAATTCACCCCTCCACTTT; cdr3_aa: CASSLGPGQNSPLHF
j_call: TRBJ2-2; v_call: TRBV3-1; clone_size: many; d_call: TRBD2; cdr3_nt: TGTGCCAGCAGCCCAACTAGCGGGAACACCGGGGAGCTGTTTTTT; cdr3_aa: CASSPTSGNTGELFF
j_call: TRBJ1-1; v_call: TRBV11-2; clone_size: many; d_call: TRBD1; cdr3_nt: TGTGCCAGCAGCCATTCAGGGGGCGGGATTCAGGCTTTCTTT; cdr3_aa: CASSHSGGGIQAFF
j_call: TRBJ2-1; v_call: TRBV5-1; clone_size: many; d_call: TRBD2; cdr3_nt: TGCGCCAGCAGCTTGCCCGGGACTAGCGGACACAATGAGCAGTTCTTC; cdr3_aa: CASSLPGTSGHNEQFF
j_call: TRBJ2-4; v_call: TRBV28; clone_size: many; d_call: TRBD1; cdr3_nt: TGTGCCAGCAGTTCCAGGGACAGGGTGGGGAACATTCAGTACTTC; cdr3_aa: CASSSRDRVGNIQYF
j_call: TRBJ2-5; v_call: TRBV2; clone_size: many; d_call: TRBD1; cdr3_nt: TGTGCCAGCACAGGACAGGGGATAATGGGAGAGACCCAGTACTTC; cdr3_aa: CASTGQGIMGETQYF
j_call: TRBJ1-5; v_call: TRBV19; clone_size: few; d_call: .; cdr3_nt: TGTGCCAGTAGTACGGGACTCAATCAGCCCCAGCATTTT; cdr3_aa: CASSTGLNQPQHF
j_call: TRBJ2-7; v_call: TRBV6-5; clone_size: once; d_call: .; cdr3_nt: TGTGCCAGCAGTTACTCGATGGGGGATAGGGTAGGATACGAGCAGTACTTC; cdr3_aa: CASSYSMGDRVGYEQYF
j_call: TRBJ1-2; v_call: TRBV2; clone_size: .; d_call: .; cdr3_nt: TGTGCCAGCAGTGAAAGGGCGGGGAATGGCTACACCTTC; cdr3_aa: CASSERAGNGYTF
j_call: TRBJ1-2; v_call: TRBV3-1; clone_size: .; d_call: .; cdr3_nt: TGTGCCAGCAGCCAAGGGGCGGTTCGCGCGGGCGGCTACACCTTC; cdr3_aa: CASSQGAVRAGGYTF
j_call: TRBJ2-5; v_call: TRBV7-9; clone_size: few; d_call: TRBD1; cdr3_nt: TGTGCCAGCAGCTCACCCCCGGGACAGGCACAAGAGACCCAGTACTTC; cdr3_aa: CASSSPPGQAQETQYF
j_call: TRBJ2-7; v_call: TRBV11-2; clone_size: many; d_call: .; cdr3_nt: TGTGCCAGCAGCTCCGAAAGGACCTCCTACGAGCAGTACTTC; cdr3_aa: CASSSERTSYEQYF
j_call: TRBJ2-5; v_call: TRBV7-3; clone_size: .; d_call: .; cdr3_nt: TGTGCCAGCAGCTTACGGGGGCCGGTGGGGGGAGAAGGCCAAGAGACCCAGTACTTC; cdr3_aa: CASSLRGPVGGEGQETQYF
j_call: TRBJ2-1; v_call: TRBV13; clone_size: .; d_call: .; cdr3_nt: TGTGCCAGCAGCAAGCGTTTGCGGGATGGGAATGAGCAGTTCTTC; cdr3_aa: CASSKRLRDGNEQFF
j_call: TRBJ1-2; v_call: TRBV10-2; clone_size: few; d_call: TRBD1; cdr3_nt: TGCGCCAGCAAGGGCACAGGGGCAAATGGCTACACCTTC; cdr3_aa: CASKGTGANGYTF
j_call: TRBJ2-3; v_call: TRBV28; clone_size: .; d_call: .; cdr3_nt: TGTGCCAGCAGGGTCGCGTGGGGCACAGATACGCAGTATTTT; cdr3_aa: CASRVAWGTDTQYF
j_call: TRBJ2-3; v_call: TRBV7-9; clone_size: many; d_call: .; cdr3_nt: TGTGCCAGCAGCTCAAGTCTAGCGAGAAGCACAGATACGCAGTATTTT; cdr3_aa: CASSSSLARSTDTQYF
j_call: TRBJ1-6; v_call: TRBV19; clone_size: .; d_call: .; cdr3_nt: TGTGCCAGTAATGTCGGACAGACAAGTTCACCCCTCCACTTT; cdr3_aa: CASNVGQTSSPLHF